Listed below are T cell receptor beta chains from one sample, sequenced in a study of identical twins. Each CDR3 protein gets one entry after TCRdb re-called the 5' RACE reads with MiXCR. The sample shows 250,000 or so distinct CDR3 sequences, approximately 6.8% of them seen only once. The same data also went into a second study, on yellow fever vaccine responses in identical twins.

The specimen sequenced was CD8+ T cells sorted from blood. The receptors were gathered from a woman under 30 in good health. The CDR3 runs from the conserved cysteine through the conserved F or W. Fields, in order: V gene, CDR3 protein.

TRBV24-1	CATSDGLAGTTDTQYF
TRBV7-9	CASSSAELAGGGREQFF
TRBV27	CASSFSNGRFADTQYF
TRBV25-1	CASSARTGWAYEQYF
TRBV10-3	CAIKPDRGQGYTF
TRBV20-1	CSARDLHMDRGNADTQYF
TRBV3-1	CASSQDRAGDSPLHF
TRBV12-3/TRBV12-4	CASLYEQYF
TRBV20-1	CSASGGRGEKLFF
TRBV5-1	CASSQSGGVYNEQFF
TRBV6-5	CASSYEQGATEAFF
TRBV4-1	CASSQIPEETQYF
TRBV25-1	CASSDFSQGAVGTGELFF
TRBV12-3/TRBV12-4	CASSLGVGQADEQFF
TRBV25-1	CASSLAGATYEQYF
TRBV5-1	CASSLVGSGSDNEQFF
TRBV12-3/TRBV12-4	CASIPGTVTNEKLFF
TRBV2	CASCLRTSGSYRSYEQYF
TRBV5-1	CASRPTLVMNTEAFF
TRBV4-1	CASSPPRSWGLETQYF
TRBV28	CASTTRAGRVGLHF
TRBV20-1	CSASDPLKGTEHEAFF
TRBV7-9	CASSLGDTGVQETQYF
TRBV24-1	CATSGTSGIDTQYF
TRBV20-1	CSARRVEETQYF
TRBV12-3/TRBV12-4	CASSLTATDTQYF
TRBV5-1	CASSLVGGPYNEQFF
TRBV20-1	CSARDLQREGVNEQFF
TRBV10-2	CASISKELKNSPLHF
TRBV4-1	CASSQAAPGLYNEQFF
TRBV29-1	CSVWGGAAPGSLTYF
TRBV6-2/TRBV6-3	CASSTGGAYNEQFF
TRBV12-3/TRBV12-4	CASSLSLGETLFF
TRBV6-2/TRBV6-3	CASTEGYYEQYF
TRBV7-9	CASSQGNTIYF
TRBV7-9	CASSSVGPRETQYF
TRBV20-1	CSARDYRGAYNEQFF
TRBV4-1	CASSQDTPSLGGLFF
TRBV12-3/TRBV12-4	CASSPSGYGYTF
TRBV4-1	CASSQGDNPYEQYF
TRBV27	CASSRLAGKRETQYF
TRBV20-1	CSARGPGQGINEQFF
TRBV5-4	CASSLAGGRSDTEAFF
TRBV6-2/TRBV6-3	CASSYAGTEHYSYEQYF
TRBV5-1	CASSLGGQGIQETQYF
TRBV5-5	CASSLWETSSTDTQYF
TRBV6-2/TRBV6-3	CASSHVWRSGSVANEQFF
TRBV12-3/TRBV12-4	CASSPAGVLQETQYF